This entry lists 32 T cell receptor beta chains sequenced from one sample in a study of blood T cell repertoires in COVID-19. This table comes from immunoSEQ multiplex PCR, and its TCRdb copy is limited to in-frame clones, with some not included. Altogether hundreds of thousands of clones are present, approximately 84% being singletons, with the ten largest covering 3.5% to 4.5%. Input material: peripheral blood. These receptors were obtained from a man aged 50 to 59 with acute or convalescent COVID-19.

The chain carries TRBV4-1 and TRBJ2-3; 9 bases line up with TRBD1. This CDR3 comprises 18 residues. V was clipped by 3 bases and J by 2 bases; unmatched bases: 12. Germline-derived CDR1 and CDR2 are MGHRA and YSYEKL. CDR3 amino acids: CASSHQVGGTGLTDTQYF. The CDR3 DNA sequence: TGCGCCAGCAGCCACCAAGTGGGGGGGACAGGGCTCACAGATACGCAGTATTTT.

The J gene is TRBJ1-2, the V gene TRBV10-2; a weak D match, TRBD1 (6 bases). V was cut by 6 bases and J by 7 bases, with 21 bases left in between. The length of the CDR3 is 15 residues. Germline loops: CDR1 WSHSY, CDR2 SAAADI. The CDR3 nucleotides are TGCGCCAGCAGCGACCCTGTACCAGGGGAAGCTGGCTACACCTTC. It is translated as CASSDPVPGEAGYTF.

The chain couples TRBV11-2 to TRBJ2-1, with D perhaps matching TRBD2 (6 bases). This CDR3 has 16 residues. Trimming took off 0 bases at V and 7 bases at J, with 16 bases between the two ends. The germline CDR1 and CDR2 sequences are SGHAT and FQNNGV. The CDR3 DNA follows: TGTGCCAGCAGCTTAGACGGGGGTTCGATACGGAATGAGCAGTTCTTC. This encodes CASSLDGGSIRNEQFF.

This clone is medium-sized. Here the CDR3 reads CASSASPKLMNTEAFF. DNA for the CDR3: TGTGCCAGCAGCGCCTCTCCGAAACTAATGAACACTGAAGCTTTCTTT. The rearrangement uses TRBV9 and TRBJ1-1; D remains unclear. Per the germline V gene, CDR1 is SGDLS and CDR2 is YYNGEE. The V end lost 3 bases, the J end lost 0 bases, and 15 bases lay between the germline ends. This CDR3 region has 16 residues.

V is TRBV2 and J is TRBJ1-4; the match to TRBD1 covers 8 bases. CDR1 and CDR2 from the germline V gene are SNHLY and FYNNEI. CDR3 length equals 13 residues. The trim removed 3 bases at V and 10 bases at J, leaving 4 bases unmatched. CDR3 protein: CASSDQGAGKLFF. CDR3 nucleotide sequence: TGTGCCAGCAGTGACCAGGGGGCAGGAAAACTGTTTTTT.

With regard to this clone: A read error may produce the germline difference seen at one junction end. This sample includes further DNA sequences coding for the same CDR3. This chain's CDR3 is CASSLGQNYGYTF. The DNA of the CDR3 is TGTGCCAGCAGCTTGGGACAGAACTATGGCTATACCTTC. The chain uses TRBV5-6 and TRBJ1-2; D perhaps matches TRBD1 (5 bases). The CDR3 extends over 13 amino acids. Germline CDR1 SGHDT, CDR2 YYEEEE. The variable domain in full, with the rest retrieved from reference TRBV5-6 and TRBJ1-2, is DAGVTQSPTHLIKTRGQQVTLRCSPKSGHDTVSWYQQALGQGPQFIFQYYEEEERQRGNFPDRFSGHQFPNYSSELNVNALLLGDSALYLCASSLGQNYGYTFGSGTRLTVV.

The CDR3 DNA sequence: TGTGCCAGCAGTTTAATCGGGACAGGGCACGAAAAACTGTTTTTT. Protein: CASSLIGTGHEKLFF. V gene TRBV27 combines with J gene TRBJ1-4; 9 nucleotides line up with TRBD1. The CDR3 loop spans 15 amino acids. J lost 8 bases, V lost 2 bases, and 6 bases had no gene match. The germline V gene encodes CDR1 MNHEY and CDR2 SMNVEV (reference sequence).

To note about this clone: A junction boundary mismatches the germline segment, possibly from a read error. V is TRBV5-4 and J is TRBJ2-7; tentative D call: TRBD2 (6 bases). The CDR3 has 12 residues. CDR1 is SGHNT and CDR2 is YYREEE in the germline V gene (reference sequence). The CDR3 DNA reads TGTGCCAGCAGCGCTCCGGGACTTTTACCAGGCTTC. Translating gives CASSAPGLLPGF.

In its sample, this clone was seen a few times. V usage is TRBV7-9 and J usage is TRBJ1-6; D unresolved. This CDR3 contains 14 residues. V was clipped by 5 bases and J by 10 bases, with 15 bases between them. The germline V gene encodes CDR1 SEHNR and CDR2 FQNEAQ (reference sequence). CDR3 amino acids: CASSPDGRGSPLHF. The DNA for the CDR3 is TGTGCCAGCAGCCCTGATGGGAGAGGGTCACCCCTCCACTTT.

V gene TRBV7-8 combines with J gene TRBJ2-5; 8 positions match TRBD1. Losses at the gene ends were 4 bases for V and 3 bases for J; bases not matched to a gene: 7. Germline lookup yields CDR1 SGHVS and CDR2 FQNEAQ. CDR3 length equals 15 residues. This chain's CDR3 is CASSSIEQGEETQYF. As DNA, the CDR3 is TGTGCCAGCAGCTCAATAGAACAGGGGGAAGAGACCCAGTACTTC.

V is TRBV24-1 and J is TRBJ2-1, with D uncertain. CDR1 and CDR2 (germline): KGHDR, SFDVKD. This CDR3 comprises 15 residues. V lost 4 bases to trimming and J lost 0 bases, with 9 bases between them. The CDR3 here is CATSDQTGSYNEQFF. The CDR3 nucleotides are TGTGCCACCAGTGACCAGACGGGCTCCTACAATGAGCAGTTCTTC.

The V and J genes are TRBV2 and TRBJ1-5, with 9 bases that match TRBD1. CDR3 length: 14 residues. V lost 7 bases, J lost 6 bases, and 7 bases stayed unmatched. Germline V gene lookup returns CDR1 SNHLY and CDR2 FYNNEI. The DNA of the CDR3 is TGTGCCAGCACCGCCCCGGACAGGGGTCAGCCCCAGCATTTT. It yields the protein CASTAPDRGQPQHF.

The chain recombines TRBV27 with TRBJ2-5; a possible D gene is TRBD1 (5 bases). The CDR3 covers 13 residues. Germline CDR1 and CDR2: MNHEY and SMNVEV (reference sequence). V was clipped by 6 bases and J by 4 bases, with 12 bases between them. The CDR3 sequence is CASSRVDRETQYF. The CDR3 DNA is TGTGCCAGCAGCAGGGTAGATCGAGAGACCCAGTACTTC.

This clone was counted a single time. The CDR3 nucleotides read TGTGCCAGCAGTGTCTATTCTAGCGGGGGCCAAGAGACCCAGTACTTC. Translated: CASSVYSSGGQETQYF. J is TRBJ2-5 and V is TRBV6-1, with 10 bases that match TRBD2. The CDR3 has 16 amino acids. The trim removed 4 bases at V and 1 base at J, leaving 6 bases unmatched. Germline lookup yields CDR1 MNHNS and CDR2 SASEGT.

This chain uses TRBV7-2 with TRBJ2-4; D perhaps matches TRBD1 (5 bases). Germline V CDR1 and CDR2: SGHTA, FQGNSA. Trimming removed 4 bases at V and 0 bases at J, with 13 bases between. This CDR3 has 16 amino acids. The CDR3 sequence is CASSSVYRLAKNIQYF. CDR3 sequence (DNA): TGTGCCAGCAGCTCCGTTTACAGGCTAGCCAAAAACATTCAGTACTTC.

The rearrangement joins TRBV19 to TRBJ2-3, with 8 bases that match TRBD2. Germline V gives CDR1 LNHDA, CDR2 SQIVND (reference sequence). CDR3 length: 15 amino acids. V lost 5 bases, J lost 0 bases, and 4 bases stayed unmatched. The CDR3 spells CASSAPGGSTDTQYF. The CDR3 coding sequence is TGTGCCAGTAGTGCCCCGGGGGGGAGCACAGATACGCAGTATTTT.

This clone was found once. The chain joins TRBV9 to TRBJ2-1, with D maybe TRBD2 (6 bases). This CDR3 has 16 residues. V lost 3 bases to trimming and J lost 0 bases, with 13 bases between them. In germline, CDR1 is SGDLS, CDR2 YYNGEE. CDR3 loop: CASSGGTWGSYNEQFF. The DNA of the CDR3 is TGTGCCAGCAGCGGGGGGACTTGGGGCTCCTACAATGAGCAGTTCTTC.

The chain couples TRBV6-5 to TRBJ1-5; 7 nucleotides align to TRBD1. V lost 6 bases, J lost 7 bases, and 9 bases stayed unmatched. This CDR3 comprises 14 residues. The germline CDR1 and CDR2 sequences are MNHEY and SVGAGI. CDR3 region: CASSPTGNGQPQHF. In DNA form, the CDR3 reads TGTGCCAGCAGCCCGACAGGGAACGGGCAGCCCCAGCATTTT.

The genes are TRBV11-2 and TRBJ1-2; the D gene is possibly TRBD1 (5 bases). The CDR3 runs to 14 residues. Trimming pared 4 bases from V and 7 bases from J, leaving 16 bases between. Germline V CDR1 and CDR2: SGHAT, FQNNGV. CDR3 amino acids: CASSSGLWEGGYTF. The DNA for the CDR3 is TGTGCCAGCAGCTCGGGACTCTGGGAGGGTGGCTACACCTTC.

The chain recombines TRBV19 with TRBJ1-2; D is possibly TRBD1 (5 bases). This CDR3 has 12 residues. The germline V and J ends were trimmed by 6 bases and 5 bases, with 10 bases remaining between them. Germline CDR1 reads LNHDA; CDR2 reads SQIVND (reference sequence). The CDR3: CASRGRGYGYTF. In nucleotides, the CDR3 is TGTGCCAGTAGGGGCCGGGGGTATGGCTACACCTTC.

The gene calls are TRBV6-5 and TRBJ1-1, with 7 bases that match TRBD1. Germline V gene lookup returns CDR1 MNHEY and CDR2 SVGAGI. Trimming cost V 5 bases and J 2 bases; bases outside gene matches: 8. The CDR3 runs to 15 residues. CDR3 sequence: CASSPLDRINTEAFF. CDR3 DNA: TGTGCCAGCAGTCCCCTGGACAGGATCAACACTGAAGCTTTCTTT.

V usage is TRBV9 and J usage is TRBJ1-1, with D possibly matching TRBD1 (6 bases). V was trimmed by 3 bases and J by 2 bases, leaving 14 bases between them. Germline V gives CDR1 SGDLS, CDR2 YYNGEE. CDR3 length equals 15 residues. The CDR3 nucleotides are TGTGCCAGCAGCGCGACCGGGACATACAACACTGAAGCTTTCTTT. Its protein product is CASSATGTYNTEAFF.

J is TRBJ1-6 and V is TRBV28; 7 nucleotides agree with TRBD1. This CDR3 contains 14 residues. CDR1 and CDR2 from the germline V gene are MDHEN and SYDVKM. J was trimmed by 6 bases and V by 7 bases; bases with no gene match: 6. CDR3 DNA sequence: TGTGCCAGCAACCCGGGACAGATTAATTCACCCCTCCACTTT. Protein sequence: CASNPGQINSPLHF.

The V call is TRBV7-9, the J call TRBJ2-1; 10 nucleotides align to TRBD2. Germline trimming cut 0 bases from V and 4 bases from J; bases unmatched to any gene: 9. The germline gives CDR1 SEHNR, CDR2 FQNEAQ (reference sequence). The CDR3 runs 18 residues. CDR3 sequence reads: CASSLARELAGTYNEQFF. The CDR3 DNA reads TGTGCCAGCAGCTTAGCGCGGGAACTAGCGGGGACTTACAATGAGCAGTTCTTC.

The chain couples TRBV21-1 to TRBJ1-6; the DNA was not compared with TRBD1, the D call given in the table. TRBV21-1 is noted as a pseudogene. The CDR3 is 15 residues long. CDR3 DNA: TGTGCCAGCAGCCCACCGGACAGGGGGGACTCACCCCTCCACTTT. It translates to CASSPPDRGDSPLHF.

The chain recombines TRBV6-5 with TRBJ1-2, with 7 bases aligning to TRBD1. Germline values: CDR1 MNHEY, CDR2 SVGAGI. Trimming removed 4 bases from V and 4 bases from J; junction bases left unmatched: 6. This CDR3 comprises 14 residues. The CDR3 coding sequence is TGTGCCAGCAGTTTCGGACAGGAACCCTATGGCTACACCTTC. This codes for CASSFGQEPYGYTF.

V is TRBV30 and J is TRBJ1-2; D not resolved. Germline loops: CDR1 GTSNPN, CDR2 SVGIG (reference sequence). The CDR3 covers 11 residues. Trimming removed 7 bases from V and 5 bases from J, with 11 bases in between. The DNA of the CDR3 is TGTGCCTCCACCGCGGGTTATGGCTACACCTTC. Translation: CASTAGYGYTF.

This sequence joins TRBV11-2 and TRBJ1-2; 10 nucleotides match TRBD1. Trimming at V came to 0 bases and at J to 4 bases, leaving 2 bases not matched to a gene. CDR1 is SGHAT, CDR2 FQNNGV, per germline. The CDR3 spans 15 residues. Here the CDR3 reads CASSLDWTGGYGYTF. As DNA, the CDR3 is TGTGCCAGCAGCTTAGATTGGACAGGGGGCTATGGCTACACCTTC.

This chain joins TRBV10-3 and TRBJ1-1; the match to TRBD1 covers 10 bases. The CDR3 length is 14 residues. V trimming: 6 bases; J trimming: 7 bases; junction bases outside the gene matches: 8. Germline CDR1 and CDR2: ENHRY and SYGVKD. The CDR3 here is CAIRGGDRGNEAFF. CDR3 nucleotides: TGTGCCATCAGAGGAGGGGACAGGGGAAATGAAGCTTTCTTT.

The V call is TRBV12-3 or TRBV12-4, the J call TRBJ2-7; D perhaps matches TRBD1 (6 bases). Trimming left V 6 bases short and J 7 bases short, with 16 bases between. CDR3 length equals 13 residues. The CDR3 DNA is TGTGCCAGCAGCCCATACAGGGATTGGGAGCAGTACTTC. As protein: CASSPYRDWEQYF.

V and J are TRBV6-5 and TRBJ1-1; D might be TRBD1 (5 bases). V lost 6 bases and J lost 5, with 16 bases in between. In germline, CDR1 is MNHEY, CDR2 SVGAGI. The CDR3 sequence is 14 residues long. CDR3 nucleotides: TGTGCCAGCAGAAACGAAATGGGGGGGACTGAAGCTTTCTTT. Amino acid sequence: CASRNEMGGTEAFF.

CDR3 sequence: CASSEVAANEKLFF. The CDR3 DNA reads TGTGCCAGCAGTGAAGTCGCGGCTAATGAAAAACTGTTTTTT. J is TRBJ1-4 and V is TRBV2; no definite D call. The CDR3 length is 14 residues. The germline CDR1 and CDR2 sequences are SNHLY and FYNNEI. V lost 1 base, J lost 3 bases, and 6 bases lay in between.